Reported below is one T cell receptor beta chain. Germline V CDR1 and CDR2: SEHNR, FQNEAQ (reference sequence). V gave up 5 bases and J gave up 4 bases; unmatched junction bases: 5. CDR3 length equals 15 residues. Per the study methods: Amplification with reference gene primers provided the estimates of nucleated cell counts. Profiled with immunoSEQ multiplex PCR; TCRdb holds only in-frame clones, not every one. Clonal size and the V and J genes are those of that table, whereas D and trimming came from the DNA. Of some 89,000 clones in the sample, around 80% were seen once. This specimen belongs to a study of blood T cell repertoires in COVID-19. On the study more broadly: Whether acute or convalescent, the COVID-19 samples came from the United States, Italy and Spain. T cells, B-cell-depleted T cells, or PBMCs supplied cDNA or gDNA.

Material: peripheral blood. The origin of this receptor is a man between 70 and 80 years old with acute or convalescent COVID-19. The V and J genes are TRBV7-9 and TRBJ2-1; 10 positions agree with TRBD1. The DNA for the CDR3 is TGTGCCAGCAGCCAGAGACAGGGGGCATACAATGAGCAGTTCTTC. Its protein is CASSQRQGAYNEQFF.